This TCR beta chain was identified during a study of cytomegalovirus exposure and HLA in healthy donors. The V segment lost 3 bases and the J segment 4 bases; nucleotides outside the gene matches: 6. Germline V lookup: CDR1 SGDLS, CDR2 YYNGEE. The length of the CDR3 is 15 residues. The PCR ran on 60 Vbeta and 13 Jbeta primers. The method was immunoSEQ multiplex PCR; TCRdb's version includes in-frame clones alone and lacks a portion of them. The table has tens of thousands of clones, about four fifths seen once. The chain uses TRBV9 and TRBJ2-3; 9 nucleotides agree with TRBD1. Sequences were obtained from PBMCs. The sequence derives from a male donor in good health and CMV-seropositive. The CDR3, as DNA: TGTGCCAGCAGCGCGGGGGACAGGGTTGCAGATACGCAGTATTTT. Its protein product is CASSAGDRVADTQYF.